Below, one TCR beta chain is given with its context. These data originate in a study of OX40 agonist ivuxolimab in advanced cancers. Whole-study context: Among those enrolled, mean age was 60 years (range about 23 to 80) and 82.7% were male.

Samples were taken at baseline and on day 1 of cycles 4 and 7. Generated by immunoSEQ multiplex PCR, the TCRdb table keeps only in-frame clones and is missing some. The sample lists 50,000 to 80,000 clones; roughly 81% were seen once. This CDR3 is built from 14 residues. The junction had 5 bases not matched to a gene; V was cut back by 1 base and J by 2 bases. The germline V gene has CDR1 SQVTM and CDR2 ANQGSEA. This receptor was taken from an adult with an advanced solid tumor such as melanoma, head and neck, liver or kidney cancer. The sample here was CD4+ or CD8+ T cells sorted from blood, taken in a trial of the OX40 agonist ivuxolimab. The rearrangement joins TRBV29-1 to TRBJ2-7, with TRBD2 matching 7 bases. The CDR3 sequence is CSVEGLAEPYEQYF. The CDR3 DNA follows: TGCAGCGTTGAAGGCCTAGCGGAACCCTACGAGCAGTACTTC.